Presented here are 17 T cell receptor beta chains from one specimen sequenced in a study of T-cell reconstitution after alpha-beta-depleted transplantation in children. Preparation of the TCRbeta library involved a method that used unique molecular identifiers. A single record per CDR3 protein comes from TCRdb applying MiXCR to the PCR reads. This sample has around 580,000 distinct CDR3 sequences, with approximately 22% found just once. Sequenced material: PBMCs, mostly from graft donor cells, taken 360 days after TCRalphabeta/CD19-depleted stem cell transplant. All receptors derive from a boy under two years old who had a stem cell transplant for acute myeloid leukemia, so the T cells may come from the graft donor.

This clonotype was seen a handful of times. This chain connects TRBV7-6 to TRBJ2-1; 10 bases are shared with TRBD2. The CDR3 extends over 18 amino acids. The J segment lost 9 bases and the V segment lost 5 bases, leaving 19 bases of the junction unmatched. Germline V gene sequence: CDR1 SGHVS, CDR2 FNYEAQ. CDR3 DNA sequence: TGTGCCAGCAGCCCCTTATGGCTAAAGCGGGGGGGGCTGGGTGAGCAGTTCTTC. Translation: CASSPLWLKRGGLGEQFF.

There are many counts of this clonotype. The chain uses TRBV7-2 and TRBJ2-3; D not resolved. Germline V lookup: CDR1 SGHTA, CDR2 FQGNSA. The CDR3 sequence is 12 residues long. The ends were cut back, 1 base at V and 4 bases at J, with 3 bases in the middle. The chain's CDR3 is CASSLVSDTQYF. In DNA form, the CDR3 reads TGTGCCAGCAGCTTAGTTTCAGATACGCAGTATTTT.

V gene TRBV13 combines with J gene TRBJ2-3; 8 bases agree with TRBD2. This CDR3 contains 16 residues. CDR1 PRHDT and CDR2 FYEKMQ come from the germline V gene (reference sequence). J was trimmed by 0 bases and V by 1 base; bases with no gene match: 3. Written as DNA, the CDR3 is TGTGCCAGCAGCTTAGATCCGGGGGGGAGCACAGATACGCAGTATTTT. Amino acid sequence: CASSLDPGGSTDTQYF.

This rearrangement joins TRBV4-1 to TRBJ2-1; D is perhaps TRBD1 (6 bases). Between the trimmed V and J ends, which lost 4 bases and 3 bases, there was a span of 31 bases. Germline values: CDR1 MGHRA, CDR2 YSYEKL. The CDR3 contains 21 residues. In DNA form, the CDR3 reads TGCGCCAGCAGCCGCCCAGAACAGGGTGCAATCAACCCCATGGTCTACAATGAGCAGTTCTTC. This sequence encodes CASSRPEQGAINPMVYNEQFF.

This rearrangement joins TRBV12-3 or TRBV12-4 to TRBJ2-3, with D uncertain. The length of the CDR3 is 13 residues. Trimming cost V 7 bases and J 3 bases, with 11 bases left between them. The CDR3 nucleotides read TGTGCCAGCACACGGAGTTGGACAGATACGCAGTATTTT. It encodes CASTRSWTDTQYF.

This clonotype was picked up a small number of times. V is TRBV12-3 or TRBV12-4 and J is TRBJ2-2; D might be TRBD1 (6 bases). V was cut by 6 bases and J by 1 base, with 9 bases left in between. The CDR3 totals 14 residues. The CDR3 DNA is TGTGCCAGCAGGACGGGACAGAACACCGGGGAGCTGTTTTTT. Its protein is CASRTGQNTGELFF.

This clonotype came up many times. CDR3 in amino acids: CASSQDWGLSRNQPQHF. The CDR3 coding sequence is TGCGCCAGCAGCCAAGATTGGGGACTCAGTCGCAATCAGCCCCAGCATTTT. The V gene is TRBV4-3, the J gene TRBJ1-5; possibly TRBD1 for D (5 bases). The CDR3 length is 17 residues. V was cut by 0 bases and J by 2 bases, with 14 bases left in between. Germline CDR1 and CDR2: LGHNA and YSLEER.

This clonotype was observed at least ten times. The V gene is TRBV27, the J gene TRBJ2-1; D not resolved. Between the trimmed V and J ends, which lost 5 bases and 6 bases, there was a span of 5 bases. CDR1 and CDR2 from the germline V gene are MNHEY and SMNVEV (reference sequence). CDR3 size: 11 residues. The CDR3 reads CASSISNEQFF. In DNA, the CDR3 is TGTGCCAGCAGTATTAGCAATGAGCAGTTCTTC.

This clonotype appeared a few times. The chain has TRBV12-3 or TRBV12-4 and TRBJ2-7, with a tentative D call TRBD1 (6 bases). With 5 bases removed from V and 6 bases from J, the gap between germline ends came to 14 bases. This CDR3 has 13 amino acids. The CDR3 DNA is TGTGCCAGCAGTCCCTCCCAGGGGAGCGAGCAGTACTTC. Translating it yields CASSPSQGSEQYF.

This clonotype occurred many times. The rearrangement links TRBV7-8 to TRBJ2-3; D is perhaps TRBD1 (6 bases). The CDR3 is 14 amino acids. CDR1 SGHVS and CDR2 FQNEAQ come from the germline V gene. The V and J ends lost 4 bases and 4 bases respectively, with 12 bases between them. This CDR3 is CASSSTGFPDTQYF. In nucleotides, the CDR3 is TGTGCCAGCAGCTCAACAGGGTTCCCAGATACGCAGTATTTT.

V gene TRBV5-1 combines with J gene TRBJ2-5; D is undetermined. The CDR3 sequence is 14 residues long. Germline V gene data show CDR1 as SGHRS and CDR2 as YFSETQ. Deletions cut 4 bases from V and 0 bases from J, with 10 bases between. The CDR3 nucleotides read TGCGCCAGCAGCCCAAGGGTGGACCAAGAGACCCAGTACTTC. The encoded protein is CASSPRVDQETQYF.

V is TRBV28 and J is TRBJ2-7; D is perhaps TRBD2 (6 bases). Trimming shortened V by 6 bases and J by 6 bases, and 18 bases separated the two germline ends. The CDR3 covers 14 residues. Germline values: CDR1 MDHEN, CDR2 SYDVKM. The CDR3 here is CASSPLAGSLEQYV. In DNA, the CDR3 is TGTGCCAGCAGCCCGCTTGCGGGGTCCCTCGAGCAGTACGTC.

This clonotype was seen repeatedly, ten times or more. V usage is TRBV12-3 or TRBV12-4 and J usage is TRBJ1-1; possibly TRBD1 for D (5 bases). V lost 5 bases and J lost 4, with 8 bases in between. The CDR3 has 12 amino acids. The CDR3 here is CASSPDSTEAFF. As DNA, the CDR3 is TGTGCCAGCAGTCCCGACAGCACTGAAGCTTTCTTT.

This clonotype was counted between two and nine times. This sequence joins TRBV20-1 and TRBJ2-3, with D uncertain. Trimming cost V 3 bases and J 2 bases, with 18 bases left between them. This CDR3 contains 16 residues. CDR1 DFQATT and CDR2 SNEGSKA come from the germline V gene (reference sequence). CDR3 sequence: CSASYRTQTDTDTQYF. The CDR3 nucleotides read TGCAGTGCTAGCTATCGGACCCAGACTGACACAGATACGCAGTATTTT.

This clonotype occurred many times. The chain links TRBV28 to TRBJ2-7, with a possible D match to TRBD1 (8 bases). V was cut by 8 bases and J by 1 base, with 12 bases left in between. The CDR3 extends over 13 amino acids. Germline values: CDR1 MDHEN, CDR2 SYDVKM. CDR3 region: CASGQGGSYEQYV. The CDR3 nucleotides read TGTGCCAGCGGACAGGGAGGGTCCTACGAGCAGTACGTC.

This rearrangement joins TRBV12-5 to TRBJ2-3; TRBD2 aligns across 12 bases. The CDR3 loop spans 15 amino acids. The V segment lost 5 bases and the J segment 7 bases; nucleotides outside the gene matches: 7. Germline CDR1 is LGHNT and CDR2 is FRNRAP. CDR3 sequence: CASGPPLAGGNTQYF. CDR3 coding DNA: TGTGCTAGTGGTCCTCCCCTAGCGGGGGGGAATACGCAGTATTTT.

V and J are TRBV6-2 or TRBV6-3 and TRBJ2-5; D is possibly TRBD1 or TRBD2 (5 bases each). This CDR3 comprises 18 residues. Germline loops: CDR1 MNHEY, CDR2 SVGEGT. V lost 5 bases and J 1 base, leaving 23 bases between the germline ends. CDR3 nucleotides: TGTGCCAGCAGTCCGCGGACGGGGCCATGGAATACCCAAGAGACCCAGTACTTC. Protein sequence: CASSPRTGPWNTQETQYF.